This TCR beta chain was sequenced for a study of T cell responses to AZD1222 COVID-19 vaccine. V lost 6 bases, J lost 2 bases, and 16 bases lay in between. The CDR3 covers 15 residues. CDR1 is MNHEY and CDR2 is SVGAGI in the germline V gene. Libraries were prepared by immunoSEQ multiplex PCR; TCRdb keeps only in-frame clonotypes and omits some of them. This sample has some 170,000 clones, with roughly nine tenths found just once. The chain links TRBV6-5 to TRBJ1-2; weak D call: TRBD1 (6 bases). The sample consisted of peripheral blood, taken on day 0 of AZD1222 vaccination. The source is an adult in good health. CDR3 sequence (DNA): TGTGCCAGCAGATCGGGACATCGTAAGAACTATGGCTACACCTTC. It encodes CASRSGHRKNYGYTF.